The text below deals with one T cell receptor beta chain. CDR1 and CDR2 (germline): SGHRS, YFSETQ. The CDR3 runs 15 residues. Trimming took 0 bases from V and 7 from J; bases not matched to a gene: 7. These data originate in a study of regulatory T cells in long-lasting Graves disease. The time point here: persistent/refractory GD, antithyroid drugs over 5 years with positive TRAb. PBMC RNA was the source of the TCR library. Construction of TCR beta libraries relied on iRepertoire HTBI primers and on Arm-PCR targeting CDR3 regions. TCRdb passed the multiplex PCR reads through MiXCR, listing each CDR3 protein once. This table holds about 290,000 distinct CDR3 sequences, 20% to 25% found once.

This TCR came from a female donor with Graves disease. Sequenced here: peripheral blood mononuclear cells (PBMCs), sampled when the disease was refractory, from a patient treated with antithyroid drugs. The V gene is TRBV5-1, the J gene TRBJ2-1; 7 bases line up with TRBD2. CDR3 bases: TGCGCCAGCAGCTTGGGGGCGGGAGCACGAAATGAGCAGTTCTTC. Translating gives CASSLGAGARNEQFF.